This entry concerns a single TCR beta chain. The authors used about 3.5 ug of total RNA per TCR library. TCRdb reprocessed the 5' RACE reads, with one entry per CDR3 protein and no DNA. There are around 220,000 distinct CDR3 sequences in the sample, with under 8.5% held by the top ten. From whole blood, total RNA was isolated without any sorting of T cells. The data belong to a study of monozygotic twins with inflammatory bowel disease. The specimen sequenced was blood. This receptor was identified in a human donor with ulcerative colitis or Crohn's disease, or a healthy co-twin of an affected twin (not recorded which).

CDR3 protein: CASSKRQGKEQYF. V gene TRBV21-1 combines with J gene TRBJ2-7; TCRdb's D call of TRBD1 is untestable without DNA. TRBV21-1 is described as a pseudogene. This CDR3 has 13 residues.